This entry lists 4 T cell receptor beta chains sequenced from one sample in a study of control samples from healthy donors and cancer patients. The method was immunoSEQ multiplex PCR; TCRdb's version includes in-frame clones alone and lacks a portion of them. The sample contains just over 90,000 clones, approximately 86% of which appear only once. Source material: blood. The receptors come from a woman in her forties or fifties in good health.

Concerning this clone itself: One end of the junction fails to match germline, which may point to a read error. The chain combines TRBV7-2 with TRBJ2-2; D is unclear. Germline V gene lookup returns CDR1 SGHTA and CDR2 FQGNSA. The CDR3 is 15 amino acids. CDR3 in amino acids: CATSPGQPNTGELFF. CDR3 nucleotides: TGTGCCACCAGCCCCGGGCAACCGAACACCGGGGAGCTGTTTTTT.

This chain uses TRBV7-3 with TRBJ2-1; TRBD1 might be the D (6 bases). From germline, CDR1 is SGHTA and CDR2 FQGTGA. Trimming took 4 bases from V and 10 from J, leaving 11 bases between them. The CDR3 consists of 12 residues. As DNA, the CDR3 is TGTGCCAGCAGCTCACCTGGACAGGAGCAGTTCTTC. This gives the protein CASSSPGQEQFF.

The V call is TRBV15, the J call TRBJ2-3; 9 bases line up with TRBD1. The germline V gene encodes CDR1 LNHNV and CDR2 YYDKDF (reference sequence). With 1 base clipped from V and 0 bases from J, the junction kept 8 bases outside the gene matches. This CDR3 has 18 residues. The CDR3 sequence: CATSRGSSGQGSTDTQYF. DNA of the CDR3: TGTGCCACCAGCAGAGGTTCGTCAGGACAGGGGAGCACAGATACGCAGTATTTT.

The chain links TRBV19 to TRBJ1-5; D is ambiguous. Trimming removed 6 bases at V and 2 bases at J, with 11 bases between. This CDR3 has 14 residues. Looked up from germline, CDR1 is LNHDA and CDR2 is SQIVND (reference sequence). The CDR3 loop reads CASSVGQGNQPQHF. For the CDR3, the DNA is TGTGCCAGTAGCGTGGGCCAAGGCAATCAGCCCCAGCATTTT.